This TCR beta chain derives from a study of preoperative IRX-2 immunotherapy in early breast cancer (dated by TCRdb to between 2018 and 2021). Library preparation was by the immunoSEQ multiplex PCR assay. Entries here come from immuneACCESS through TCRdb and include only in-frame sequences with V and J called. Some clones fail to appear in such tables; in the studies checked, an unresolved V gene covers under half of the shortfall, and the cause of the remainder is unknown. This sample is represented by about 98,000 clones; approximately 90% of them were singletons. In total, the top ten clones hold 2% to 2.5% of the sample. Reading the label with the study, this specimen's treatment or condition is: preoperative locoregional IRX-2 cytokine immunotherapy. The samples were obtained from a phase Ib study in which preoperative, locoregional IRX-2 cytokine immunotherapy intended to prime immune responses was tested. Patients with early-stage breast cancer who were given IRX-2 before surgery served as donors.

In regard to this clone: What this receptor recognizes is not known. No qualities accompany the bases; no much larger clone lies one base away.

This TCR was sampled from a human donor with breast cancer. Sequenced material: tumor tissue, taken after IRX-2 immunotherapy.

Read as DNA, the sequence is TGTGCCAGCAGCTCCAGCCTGACAGGGGAAGCTTTCTTT. Its product reads: CASSSSLTGEAFF. The chain couples TRBV7-1 to TRBJ1-1; TRBD1 lines up with 7 middle nucleotides. TRBV7-1 is flagged as an ORF with uncertain function. The CDR3 runs 13 residues from the cysteine to the phenylalanine. Solely the CDR3 DNA is kept, with 39 bases framed from the first base. Trimming takes 3 bases off V and 8 bases off J; junction bases not matched to a gene: 6.